This TCR beta chain was obtained from a study of spatial heterogeneity in lung cancer. Study information: Sequence detection consistently recorded a greater number of beta-chain than alpha-chain sequences.

This clonotype has ten or more counts. The CDR3 contains 16 residues. Per the germline V gene, CDR1 is MNHEY and CDR2 is SVGEGT. V was trimmed by 2 bases and J by 0 bases, leaving 13 bases between them. A single record per CDR3 protein comes from TCRdb applying MiXCR to the 5' RACE reads. The sample has 60,000 to 90,000 distinct CDR3 sequences; 8% are singletons. The sample's time point: sample taken at primary tumor resection. Samples were obtained from 70 or so donors, all untreated early-stage non-small cell lung cancer patients. This TCR derives from a male donor with early-stage non-small cell lung cancer. Sequencing was performed on PBMCs, taken at surgery. The chain is built from TRBV6-2 or TRBV6-3 and TRBJ1-2; D gene ambiguous. The CDR3 loop is CASSYPLGSPNYGYTF. CDR3 bases: TGTGCCAGCAGTTACCCTTTGGGAAGCCCTAACTATGGCTACACCTTC.